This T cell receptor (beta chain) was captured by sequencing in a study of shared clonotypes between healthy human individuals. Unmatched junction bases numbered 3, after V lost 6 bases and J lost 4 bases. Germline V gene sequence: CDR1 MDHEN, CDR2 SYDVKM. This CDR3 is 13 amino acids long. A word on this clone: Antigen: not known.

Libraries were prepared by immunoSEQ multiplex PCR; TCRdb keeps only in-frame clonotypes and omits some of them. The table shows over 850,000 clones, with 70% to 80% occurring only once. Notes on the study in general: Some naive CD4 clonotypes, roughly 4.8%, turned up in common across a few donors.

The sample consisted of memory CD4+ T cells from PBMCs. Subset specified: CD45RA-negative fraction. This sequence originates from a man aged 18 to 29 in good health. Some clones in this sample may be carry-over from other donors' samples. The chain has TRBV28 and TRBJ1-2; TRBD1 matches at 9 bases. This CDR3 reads CASRGQGPYGYTF. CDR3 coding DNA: TGTGCCAGCAGGGGACAGGGACCCTATGGCTACACCTTC.